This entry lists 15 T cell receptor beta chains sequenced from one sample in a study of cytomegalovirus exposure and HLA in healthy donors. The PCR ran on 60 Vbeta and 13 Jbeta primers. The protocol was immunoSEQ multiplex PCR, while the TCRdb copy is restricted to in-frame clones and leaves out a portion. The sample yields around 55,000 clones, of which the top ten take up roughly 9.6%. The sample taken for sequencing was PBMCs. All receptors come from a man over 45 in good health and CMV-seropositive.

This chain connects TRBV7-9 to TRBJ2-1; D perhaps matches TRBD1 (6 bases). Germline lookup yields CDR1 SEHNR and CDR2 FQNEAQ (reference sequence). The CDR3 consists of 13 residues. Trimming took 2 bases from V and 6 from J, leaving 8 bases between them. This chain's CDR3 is CASSLSGANEQFF. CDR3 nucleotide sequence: TGTGCCAGCAGCTTATCAGGGGCCAATGAGCAGTTCTTC.

The CDR3 here is CASSLRQGVQPQHF. CDR3 DNA sequence: TGTGCCAGCAGTCTGAGACAGGGTGTGCAGCCCCAGCATTTT. The chain uses TRBV28 and TRBJ1-5; TRBD1 matches at 7 bases. With V trimmed by 5 bases and J by 7 bases, 8 bases remained unmatched. CDR3 length: 14 residues. The germline gives CDR1 MDHEN, CDR2 SYDVKM.

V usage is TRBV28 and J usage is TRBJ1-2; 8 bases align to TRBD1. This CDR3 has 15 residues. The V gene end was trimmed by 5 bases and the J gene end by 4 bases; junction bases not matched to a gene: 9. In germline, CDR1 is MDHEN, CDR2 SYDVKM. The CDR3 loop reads CASSGSRGHGYGYTF. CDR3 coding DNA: TGTGCCAGCAGTGGCTCCAGGGGGCATGGCTATGGCTACACCTTC.

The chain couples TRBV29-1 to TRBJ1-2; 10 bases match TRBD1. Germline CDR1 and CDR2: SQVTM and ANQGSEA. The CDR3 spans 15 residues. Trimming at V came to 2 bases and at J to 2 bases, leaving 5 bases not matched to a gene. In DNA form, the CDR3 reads TGCAGCGTTGAACCGACAGGGGGCGCCAACTATGGCTACACCTTC. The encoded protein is CSVEPTGGANYGYTF.

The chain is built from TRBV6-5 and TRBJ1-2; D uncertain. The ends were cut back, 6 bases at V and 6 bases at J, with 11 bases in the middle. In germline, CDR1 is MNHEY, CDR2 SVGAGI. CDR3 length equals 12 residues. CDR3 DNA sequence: TGTGCCAGCAGCCGCCACAGAGATGGCTACACCTTC. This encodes CASSRHRDGYTF.

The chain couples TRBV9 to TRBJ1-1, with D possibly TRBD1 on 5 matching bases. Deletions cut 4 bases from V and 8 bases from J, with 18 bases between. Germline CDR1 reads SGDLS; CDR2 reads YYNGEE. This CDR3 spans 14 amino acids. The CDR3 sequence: CASSQHGGSLEAFF. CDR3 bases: TGTGCCAGCAGCCAACACGGGGGTTCGCTCGAAGCTTTCTTT.

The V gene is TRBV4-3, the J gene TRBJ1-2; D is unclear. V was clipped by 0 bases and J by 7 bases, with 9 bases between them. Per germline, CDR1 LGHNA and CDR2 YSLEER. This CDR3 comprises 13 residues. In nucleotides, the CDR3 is TGCGCCAGCAGCCAAGATCGGACTGTTGGCTACACCTTC. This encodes CASSQDRTVGYTF.

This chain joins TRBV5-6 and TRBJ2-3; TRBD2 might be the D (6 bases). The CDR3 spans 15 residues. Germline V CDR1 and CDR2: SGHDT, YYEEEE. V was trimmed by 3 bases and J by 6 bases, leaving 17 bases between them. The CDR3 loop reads CASSSELAPTDTQYF. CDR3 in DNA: TGTGCCAGCAGCTCCGAACTAGCTCCCACTGATACGCAGTATTTT.

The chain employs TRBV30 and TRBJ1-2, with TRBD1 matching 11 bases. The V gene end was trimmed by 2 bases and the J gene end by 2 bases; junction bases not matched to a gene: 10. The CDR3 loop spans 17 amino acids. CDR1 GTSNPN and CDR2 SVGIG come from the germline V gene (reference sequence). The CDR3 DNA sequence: TGTGCCTGGAGTCCCGGGACAGGGGGTATAGTGAACTATGGCTACACCTTC. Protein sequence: CAWSPGTGGIVNYGYTF.

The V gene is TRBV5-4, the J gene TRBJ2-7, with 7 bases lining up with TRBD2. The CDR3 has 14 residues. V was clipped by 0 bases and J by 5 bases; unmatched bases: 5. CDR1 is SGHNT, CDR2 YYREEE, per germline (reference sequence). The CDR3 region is CASSLGAGKDEQYF. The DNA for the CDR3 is TGTGCCAGCAGCTTGGGAGCGGGGAAGGACGAGCAGTACTTC.

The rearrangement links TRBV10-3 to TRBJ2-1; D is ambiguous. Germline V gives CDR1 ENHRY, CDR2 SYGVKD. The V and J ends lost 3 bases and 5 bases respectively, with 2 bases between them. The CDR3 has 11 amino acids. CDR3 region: CAISDNNEQFF. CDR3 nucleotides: TGTGCCATCAGTGATAACAATGAGCAGTTCTTC.

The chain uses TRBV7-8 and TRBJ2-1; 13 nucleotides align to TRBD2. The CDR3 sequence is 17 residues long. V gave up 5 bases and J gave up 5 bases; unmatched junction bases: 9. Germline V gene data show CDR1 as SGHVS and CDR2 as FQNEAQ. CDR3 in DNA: TGTGCCAGCAGCATCCTCCTACTAGCGGGGGGGCACAATGAGCAGTTCTTC. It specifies CASSILLLAGGHNEQFF.

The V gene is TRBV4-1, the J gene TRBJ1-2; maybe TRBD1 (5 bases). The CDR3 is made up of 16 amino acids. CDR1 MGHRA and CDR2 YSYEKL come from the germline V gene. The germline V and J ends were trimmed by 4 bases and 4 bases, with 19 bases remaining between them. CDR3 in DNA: TGCGCCAGCAGCCCCTGGGGCACAAGCCCTTCCTATGGCTACACCTTC. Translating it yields CASSPWGTSPSYGYTF.

CDR3: CASSGGTGPNTEAFF. CDR3 in DNA: TGTGCCAGCAGTGGCGGGACAGGGCCGAACACTGAAGCTTTCTTT. The chain employs TRBV2 and TRBJ1-1; 9 bases map to TRBD1. CDR1 and CDR2 from the germline V gene are SNHLY and FYNNEI. Losses at the gene ends were 4 bases for V and 1 base for J; bases not matched to a gene: 4. The CDR3 spans 15 residues.

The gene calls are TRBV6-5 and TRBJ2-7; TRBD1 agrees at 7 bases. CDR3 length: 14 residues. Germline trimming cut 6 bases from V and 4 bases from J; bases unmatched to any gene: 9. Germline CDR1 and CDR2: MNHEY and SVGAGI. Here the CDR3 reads CASRAGTASYEQYF. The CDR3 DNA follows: TGTGCCAGCAGAGCCGGGACAGCCTCGTACGAGCAGTACTTC.